The TCR beta chain described here comes from a study of blood T cell repertoires in COVID-19. Study information: The study drew acute and convalescent COVID-19 samples from the United States, Italy and Spain.

This table comes from immunoSEQ multiplex PCR, and its TCRdb copy is limited to in-frame clones, with some not included. The sample contains tens of thousands of clones, about four fifths of which appear only once. The V segment lost 8 bases and the J segment 4 bases; nucleotides outside the gene matches: 12. This CDR3 contains 15 residues. The germline V gene encodes CDR1 MGHRA and CDR2 YSYEKL. This TCR was sampled from a man aged 70-80 years with acute or convalescent COVID-19. The chain links TRBV4-1 to TRBJ2-5; TRBD2 matches at 8 bases. The sequenced sample was peripheral blood. CDR3 sequence (DNA): TGCGCCAGCGCGCGGGATAGCGGGGCACTAGAGACCCAGTACTTC. It encodes CASARDSGALETQYF.